The present T cell receptor beta chain was sequenced within a study of T cells in tuberculosis. As for the study in general: The T cells targeted glucose monomycolate, a mycobacterial lipid, via CD1B. Study outcomes and limitations: Active tuberculosis TCR-alpha repertoires lay closer to GMM-specific TCRs than IGRA-negative controls, suggesting clonal expansion.

A remark on this clone: What it recognizes is unknown.

Indicated time point: new active TB diagnosis, blood taken before or within 7 days of starting treatment. Assay used: immunoSEQ multiplex PCR; TCRdb lists only in-frame clones, some missing. Here the sample spans tens of thousands of clones, roughly 90% being singletons. The receptor was isolated from an adult with tuberculosis. The sample consisted of PBMCs, taken at tuberculosis diagnosis.

CDR3 protein: CASSQAGALGGQYF. CDR3 sequence (DNA): TGCGCCAGCAGCCAAGCCGGGGCTCTCGGGGGGCAGTACTTC. This chain joins TRBV4-3 and TRBJ2-7, with a tentative D call TRBD2 (6 bases). Germline values: CDR1 LGHNA, CDR2 YSLEER. The CDR3 is made up of 14 amino acids. Trimming removed 1 base from V and 9 bases from J, with 16 bases in between.